The 23 T cell receptor beta chains below were found in one sample sequenced in a study of glioma-infiltrating T cells. TCR alpha and beta CDR3 regions were amplified from RNA using iRepertoire nested multiplex PCR. TCRdb passed the multiplex PCR reads through MiXCR, listing each CDR3 protein once. The sample contains 100,000 to 150,000 distinct CDR3 sequences, under 25% of which appear only once. The sequenced sample consisted of glioma tissue, nonneoplastic brain tissue, or PBMCs (not recorded which). The source of these receptors is a human donor with low-grade glioma or glioblastoma, undergoing nonglioma brain surgery, or in good health (not recorded which).

This clonotype was counted many times. CDR3 nucleotides: TGCAGTGCTGGCCGGGACTATCTCGTCGGGGAGCAGTTCTTC. Protein sequence: CSAGRDYLVGEQFF. J is TRBJ2-1 and V is TRBV20-1; 7 bases are shared with TRBD2. V lost 5 bases, J lost 10 bases, and 14 bases stayed unmatched. Germline V gene sequence: CDR1 DFQATT, CDR2 SNEGSKA (reference sequence). The length of the CDR3 is 14 residues.

The V and J genes are TRBV20-1 and TRBJ2-1, with 11 positions matching TRBD2. CDR1 is DFQATT, CDR2 SNEGSKA, per germline (reference sequence). The ends lost 0 bases at V and 6 bases at J; junction bases unmatched: 1. The CDR3 runs 14 residues. As DNA, the CDR3 is TGCAGTGCTAGAGAACTAGCGGGGGTCAATGAGCAGTTCTTC. Its protein is CSARELAGVNEQFF.

The chain joins TRBV6-2 or TRBV6-3 to TRBJ2-2; 10 bases agree with TRBD1. V shed 9 bases and J 1 base; nucleotides not matched to a gene: 5. The CDR3 is 15 residues long. The germline CDR1 and CDR2 sequences are MNHEY and SVGEGT. CDR3 DNA: TGTGCCAGTATACGGACAGGGGGGAACACCGGGGAGCTGTTTTTT. This encodes CASIRTGGNTGELFF.

The gene calls are TRBV7-7 and TRBJ2-3, with no clear D. CDR3 size: 13 residues. Germline CDR1 is SSHAT and CDR2 is FNYEAQ (reference sequence). This chain's CDR3 is CARRRASTDTQYF. CDR3 bases: TGTGCTAGACGGCGTGCTAGCACAGATACGCAGTATTTT.

The V call is TRBV27, the J call TRBJ1-2; TRBD1 agrees at 10 bases. The V and J ends lost 6 bases and 0 bases, in that order; junction bases with no gene match: 4. CDR1 is MNHEY and CDR2 is SMNVEV in the germline V gene (reference sequence). The CDR3 consists of 15 residues. The CDR3 is CASSWTGGANYGYTF. CDR3 DNA sequence: TGTGCCAGCAGCTGGACAGGGGGAGCTAACTATGGCTACACCTTC.

This clonotype was counted at least ten times. The chain links TRBV20-1 to TRBJ1-1, with 9 bases that match TRBD1. Germline trimming cut 3 bases from V and 12 bases from J; bases unmatched to any gene: 11. CDR1 is DFQATT, CDR2 SNEGSKA, per germline (reference sequence). This CDR3 has 13 amino acids. CDR3 sequence: CSAREPGQGRTFF. The CDR3 DNA reads as TGCAGTGCTAGGGAACCGGGACAGGGAAGGACTTTCTTT.

In its sample, this clonotype was seen many times. The chain carries TRBV24-1 and TRBJ2-1; a weak D match, TRBD2 (6 bases). The CDR3 sequence is 13 residues long. The V end was cut by 4 bases, the J end by 8 bases, with 11 bases between. CDR1 and CDR2 (germline): KGHDR, SFDVKD. CDR3 sequence reads: CATSETSGDEQFF. The CDR3 DNA sequence: TGTGCCACCAGTGAGACTAGTGGCGATGAGCAGTTCTTC.

This chain links TRBV7-9 with TRBJ1-3, with 7 bases that match TRBD1. Losses at the gene ends were 3 bases for V and 2 bases for J; bases not matched to a gene: 1. The CDR3 contains 14 residues. Germline assignment: CDR1 SEHNR and CDR2 FQNEAQ (reference sequence). The CDR3 reads CASSLTGTGNTIYF. CDR3 DNA sequence: TGTGCCAGCAGCTTGACAGGGACTGGAAACACCATATATTTT.

As for this clonotype: The DNA is left out, because the CDR3 cannot be placed on it with certainty; the CDR3 is given as TCRdb lists it. V usage is TRBV10-1 and J usage is TRBJ1-2; the table's D call of TRBD1 was not tested on the DNA. The CDR3 extends over 14 residues, inclusive of both ends. CDR1 is WNHNN, CDR2 SYGVQD, per germline (reference sequence). The CDR3 protein is CASSSSDREHGYTF.

This clonotype was seen ten or more times. V gene TRBV7-2 combines with J gene TRBJ2-5; D gene uncertain. This CDR3 has 14 amino acids. The ends were cut back, 0 bases at V and 2 bases at J, with 7 bases in the middle. Germline CDR1 is SGHTA and CDR2 is FQGNSA. The CDR3 here is CASSLAGAQETQYF. CDR3 sequence (DNA): TGTGCCAGCAGCTTAGCGGGCGCTCAAGAGACCCAGTACTTC.

This chain joins TRBV7-3 and TRBJ1-1, with a possible D match to TRBD1 (6 bases). CDR1 is SGHTA, CDR2 FQGTGA, per germline. This CDR3 region has 12 residues. Trimming pared 2 bases from V and 6 bases from J, leaving 7 bases between. The chain's CDR3 is CASSLGGAEAFF. In DNA form, the CDR3 reads TGTGCCAGCAGCTTAGGGGGCGCTGAAGCTTTCTTT.

The CDR3 loop reads CASSLVDGYSYEQYV. The CDR3 region has the DNA TGTGCCAGCAGCTTAGTAGACGGATACTCCTACGAGCAGTACGTC. The chain carries TRBV7-8 and TRBJ2-7; D remains ambiguous. Trimming shortened V by 1 base and J by 0 bases, and 10 bases separated the two germline ends. Germline V lookup: CDR1 SGHVS, CDR2 FQNEAQ. The CDR3 is 15 residues long.

This clonotype occurred a few times. The chain joins TRBV29-1 to TRBJ1-4, with D unresolved. Germline-derived CDR1 and CDR2 are SQVTM and ANQGSEA. This CDR3 is built from 13 residues. The V end was cut by 4 bases, the J end by 8 bases, with 14 bases between. CDR3 sequence reads: CSVAPSVGEKLFF. The CDR3 DNA is TGCAGCGTTGCCCCTTCGGTTGGGGAAAAACTGTTTTTT. Variable domain in full (rest from reference TRBV29-1 and TRBJ1-4): SAVISQKPSRDICQRGTSLTIQCQVDSQVTMMFWYRQQPGQSLTLIATANQGSEATYESGFVIDKFPISRPNLTFSTLTVSNMSPEDSSIYLCSVAPSVGEKLFFGSGTQLSVL.

This clonotype showed up just a few times. The gene calls are TRBV4-2 and TRBJ2-1; D remains unclear. This CDR3 has 15 amino acids. Germline assignment: CDR1 LGHNA and CDR2 YNFKEQ. V shed 0 bases and J shed 6 bases, with 12 bases lying between them. The CDR3 sequence: CASSQDPGQPNEQFF. CDR3 in DNA: TGTGCCAGCAGCCAAGATCCCGGGCAACCCAATGAGCAGTTCTTC.

The sample holds many counts of this clonotype. The rearrangement links TRBV27 to TRBJ1-6; 10 nucleotides agree with TRBD1. V shed 5 bases, J shed 18 bases, and the junction held 7 bases outside the gene matches. The germline gives CDR1 MNHEY, CDR2 SMNVEV (reference sequence). The CDR3 is 12 residues long. This chain's CDR3 is CASSGDRGQPHF. The CDR3 region has the DNA TGTGCCAGCAGTGGAGACAGGGGGCAACCCCACTTT.

V is TRBV20-1 and J is TRBJ1-1, with 7 nucleotides matching TRBD1. Germline loops: CDR1 DFQATT, CDR2 SNEGSKA (reference sequence). Unmatched junction bases numbered 3, after V lost 5 bases and J lost 3 bases. This CDR3 is built from 12 residues. For the CDR3, the DNA is TGCAGTGCTCAAACAGGGGACACTGAAGCTTTCTTT. This sequence encodes CSAQTGDTEAFF.

This chain links TRBV2 with TRBJ2-5; no clear D gene. Germline V lookup: CDR1 SNHLY, CDR2 FYNNEI. CDR3 length: 15 amino acids. The germline V and J ends were trimmed by 2 bases and 2 bases, with 12 bases remaining between them. The CDR3 region is CASSESAQFQETQYF. The CDR3 DNA reads as TGTGCCAGCAGTGAATCCGCTCAGTTTCAAGAGACCCAGTACTTC.

This clonotype was observed a handful of times. The chain recombines TRBV7-3 with TRBJ1-2; D is perhaps TRBD1 (5 bases). Germline loops: CDR1 SGHTA, CDR2 FQGTGA. The CDR3 totals 14 residues. V lost 3 bases and J lost 6, with 14 bases in between. The DNA for the CDR3 is TGTGCCAGCAGCTTGGGTCCGGAGGGGAATGGCTACACCTTC. Translation: CASSLGPEGNGYTF.

The gene calls are TRBV5-1 and TRBJ2-3, with D possibly being TRBD1 (5 bases). The CDR3 extends over 15 amino acids. Germline V lookup: CDR1 SGHRS, CDR2 YFSETQ. Trimming pared 4 bases from V and 2 bases from J, leaving 14 bases between. The CDR3 spells CASSGLGASTDTQYF. The CDR3 nucleotides read TGCGCCAGCAGCGGTCTAGGGGCCTCCACAGATACGCAGTATTTT.

This clonotype was seen a handful of times. The chain links TRBV7-6 to TRBJ2-1; D possibly corresponds to TRBD2 (7 bases). Between the trimmed V and J ends, which lost 4 bases and 7 bases, there was a span of 14 bases. The germline V gene encodes CDR1 SGHVS and CDR2 FNYEAQ. The CDR3 length is 14 residues. CDR3 sequence: CASSYSGGGNEQFF. CDR3 DNA sequence: TGTGCCAGCAGCTATTCGGGGGGCGGGAATGAGCAGTTCTTC.

Regarding this clonotype: A much larger clonotype is one base distant, so this may be a read error. Because the CDR3 is missing its conserved closing phenylalanine or tryptophan, this is likely a read error. V is TRBV4-1 and J is TRBJ1-2; weak D call: TRBD1 (6 bases). The V gene's germline CDR1 is MGHRA and CDR2 YSYEKL. The CDR3 has 14 residues. Trimming shortened V by 7 bases and J by 0 bases, and 12 bases separated the two germline ends. The CDR3 is CASMRTASNYGYTS. CDR3 nucleotide sequence: TGCGCCAGCATGCGGACAGCGTCTAACTATGGCTACACCTCC.

This clonotype was seen a few times. The chain is built from TRBV7-6 and TRBJ2-5, with no clear D. V dropped 2 bases and J dropped 2 bases, with 6 bases sitting between them. Germline loops: CDR1 SGHVS, CDR2 FNYEAQ. This CDR3 comprises 13 residues. CDR3 coding DNA: TGTGCCAGCAGCTTAAGTCAGCAAGAGACCCAGTACTTC. Residues: CASSLSQQETQYF.

The chain employs TRBV20-1 and TRBJ1-1, with D tentatively TRBD1 (6 bases). With 5 bases removed from V and 3 bases from J, the gap between germline ends came to 25 bases. Germline-derived CDR1 and CDR2 are DFQATT and SNEGSKA (reference sequence). CDR3 length: 17 amino acids. The CDR3 coding sequence is TGCAGTGCTCGTTTTGAAAGGGGGACTTACGTGGACACTGAAGCTTTCTTT. The encoded protein is CSARFERGTYVDTEAFF.